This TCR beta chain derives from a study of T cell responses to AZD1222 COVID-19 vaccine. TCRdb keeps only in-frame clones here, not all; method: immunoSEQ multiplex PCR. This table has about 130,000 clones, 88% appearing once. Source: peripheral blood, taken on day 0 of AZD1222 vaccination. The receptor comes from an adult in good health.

The CDR3 DNA sequence: TGTGCCAGCACCCAGGAGGGCGATGGCTACACCTTC. As protein: CASTQEGDGYTF. J is TRBJ1-2 and V is TRBV11-2; D remains unclear. This CDR3 has 12 amino acids. V lost 7 bases and J lost 6, with 12 bases in between. Germline lookup yields CDR1 SGHAT and CDR2 FQNNGV.